This T cell receptor beta chain was captured by sequencing in a study of memory CD4+ T cells and cytomegalovirus serostatus. Study background: Of the healthy Belgian adults, 9 were CMV seropositive and about 24 seronegative. Regarding the study as a whole: Suggested: most of the CMV-linked TCR signature lies in CD4+ memory cells.

Sequenced by immunoSEQ multiplex PCR; TCRdb stores in-frame clones only, minus some. The sample has tens of thousands of clones, 75% to 85% seen once. This clone was seen only a few times. Its antigen is not identified. The length of the CDR3 is 15 residues. Germline V lookup: CDR1 MNHEY, CDR2 SMNVEV (reference sequence). J was trimmed by 7 bases and V by 6 bases; bases with no gene match: 14. The sort gate was single viable CD3+CD4+CD8-CD45RO+ cells for memory CD4+ T cells. Donors' CMV status reflects serum IgG against pp150, pp28, p38, p52. Total CD4+ T cells were enriched by CD4 positive selection. V and J are TRBV27 and TRBJ1-1; 7 bases are a match to TRBD1. The specimen sequenced was memory CD4+ T cells from blood. The sequence was collected from an adult in good health and CMV-seronegative. As DNA, the CDR3 is TGTGCCAGCAGAAAGGGGGCTCTTTTAGGCAGTGAAGCTTTCTTT. Residues: CASRKGALLGSEAFF.